This T cell receptor beta chain is drawn from a study of identical twins. The study, taken as a whole, reports: Twin sharing of out-of-frame TCR alpha was underestimated by models in monozygotic pairs. Twins shared out-of-frame alpha sequences with excess low generation probability.

A word on this clonotype: Its specificity is not known.

TCRdb reanalysed the 5' RACE reads using MiXCR and keeps one entry per CDR3 protein. The profile shows about 890,000 distinct CDR3 sequences, 9% to 15% of them singletons. The CDR3 has 15 amino acids. V lost 2 bases, J lost 5 bases, and 13 bases lay in between. These same data were also listed under a study on yellow fever vaccine responses in identical twins.

The genes are TRBV12-3 or TRBV12-4 and TRBJ2-1; D not certain. The specimen was PBMCs. The source is a woman between 18 and 29 years old in good health. The CDR3 DNA is TGTGCCAGCAGTTTACTAGGTCCCCTAAACAATGAGCAGTTCTTC. Its translation: CASSLLGPLNNEQFF.